This TCR beta chain was recovered during a study of cytomegalovirus exposure and HLA in healthy donors. Study information: A preliminary data release comprised 91 million or so unique TCRs obtained from HLA-typed donors. Findings and limits, study-wide: In a later analysis, productive TCRs from donors in an Asian-associated ancestry cluster reportedly carried fewer N-insertions than the cohort mean. Under in vitro conditions, a few CMV-associated chains were confirmed as specific for CMV antigens. Overall, approximately 150 TCR beta chains were annotated as cytomegalovirus-associated.

Germline-derived CDR1 and CDR2 are GTSNPN and SVGIG (reference sequence). The CDR3 consists of 13 residues. Trimming took 4 bases from V and 2 from J; bases not matched to a gene: 2. PCR was performed using 60 Vbeta and 13 Jbeta primers. TCRdb's copy holds only in-frame clones and misses some; the assay was immunoSEQ multiplex PCR. This table holds around 100,000 clones, around 80% found once. This clone was seen only once. The antigen is undetermined. The source material was PBMCs. The rearrangement links TRBV30 to TRBJ2-3; 8 positions agree with TRBD1. This receptor was obtained from a male donor in good health and CMV-seropositive. DNA of the CDR3: TGTGCCTGGACAGGGGGCGTCACAGATACGCAGTATTTT. Its protein is CAWTGGVTDTQYF.